This T cell receptor (beta chain) came from a study of early stage breast cancer tumors. Assay used: immunoSEQ multiplex PCR; TCRdb lists only in-frame clones, some missing. Found here are about 5,400 clones, roughly two thirds of them singletons; the top ten hold around 10%. This CDR3 is 13 amino acids long. Looked up from germline, CDR1 is SNHLY and CDR2 is FYNNEI. V was cut by 6 bases and J by 4 bases, with 11 bases left in between. The sample comprised breast tumor tissue. This TCR was recovered from a person aged 60 to 70 with breast cancer. The chain couples TRBV2 to TRBJ2-3; possible D gene TRBD2, 5 bases. CDR3 nucleotide sequence: TGTGCCAGCAGGAGCCAGGAGGCAGATACGCAGTATTTT. Translated, it gives CASRSQEADTQYF.